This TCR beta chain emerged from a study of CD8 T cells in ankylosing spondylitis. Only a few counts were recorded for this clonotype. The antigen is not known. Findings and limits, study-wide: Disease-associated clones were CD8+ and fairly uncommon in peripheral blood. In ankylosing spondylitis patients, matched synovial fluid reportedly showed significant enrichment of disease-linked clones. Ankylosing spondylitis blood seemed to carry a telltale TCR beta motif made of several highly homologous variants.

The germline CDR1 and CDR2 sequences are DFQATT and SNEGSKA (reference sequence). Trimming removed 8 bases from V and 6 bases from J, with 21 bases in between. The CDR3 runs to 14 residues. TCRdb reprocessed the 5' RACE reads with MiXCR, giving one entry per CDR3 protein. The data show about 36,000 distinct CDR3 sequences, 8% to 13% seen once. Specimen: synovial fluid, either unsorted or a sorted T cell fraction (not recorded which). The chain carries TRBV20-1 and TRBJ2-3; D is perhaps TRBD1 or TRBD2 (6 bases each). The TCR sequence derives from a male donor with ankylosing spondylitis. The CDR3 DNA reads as TGCAGTACAAGGGGGGAGGAGGCTCACGATACGCAGTATTTT. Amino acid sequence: CSTRGEEAHDTQYF.